This TCR beta chain was identified during a study of CD8 T cells in ankylosing spondylitis. The study's findings and limits: The authors reported significant enrichment of disease-linked clones in matched ankylosing spondylitis synovial fluid. A TCR beta motif made of about eight highly homologous variants seemed typical of ankylosing spondylitis blood.

The TCR beta libraries were generated through quantitative 5'-RACE incorporating molecular barcodes. TCRdb independently ran MiXCR on the 5' RACE reads; one entry per CDR3 protein. The data contain fewer than 550,000 distinct CDR3 sequences, roughly 5.2% of them seen just once; the ten biggest clones take up roughly 3.3%. The V end lost 5 bases, the J end lost 5 bases, and 9 bases lay between the germline ends. Germline loops: CDR1 SEHNR, CDR2 FQNEAQ (reference sequence). This CDR3 region has 12 residues. This clonotype was observed many times. What it binds is not known. Sequencing was carried out using blood, either unsorted or a sorted T cell fraction (not recorded which). The chain combines TRBV7-9 with TRBJ2-5, with a possible D match to TRBD2 (5 bases). The receptor was isolated from a male donor with ankylosing spondylitis. CDR3 coding DNA: TGTGCCAGCAGCCGGGGAGCGGAGACCCAGTACTTC. It specifies CASSRGAETQYF.